The table lists the clone carrying this TCR beta chain with a few counts. Its specificity is unknown. This entry is derived from a study of cytomegalovirus exposure and HLA in healthy donors. In germline, CDR1 is MDHEN, CDR2 SYDVKM. The V gene end was trimmed by 5 bases and the J gene end by 3 bases; junction bases not matched to a gene: 0. CDR3 length: 12 residues. Study observations and caveats: Most CMV-associated TCR beta chains appeared HLA-restricted in a later analysis. 150 to 200 TCR beta chains were listed as cytomegalovirus-associated. As a later analysis showed, a missense DCLRE1C variant was linked to trimming of TCR beta V- and J-genes. No immune exposure information besides CMV serostatus was available.

Vbeta (60) and Jbeta (13) primers were used in the PCR. TCRdb's copy holds only in-frame clones and misses some; the assay was immunoSEQ multiplex PCR. The sample carries roughly 300,000 clones, roughly 85% recorded once. The sequence came from a man aged 35 to 55 in good health and CMV-seropositive. This rearrangement joins TRBV28 to TRBJ1-2; 7 bases agree with TRBD1. Specimen: PBMCs. CDR3 bases: TGTGCCAGCAGTACAGGGGACTATGGCTACACCTTC. Translation gives CASSTGDYGYTF.